Below are 32 T cell receptor beta chains sequenced from a single sample in a study of T cells in Graves' hyperthyroidism and ophthalmopathy. Amplified TCR beta CDR3 regions derived from RNA transcripts. HTBI primers were employed in a first-round RT-PCR of the TCR CDR3. One entry per CDR3 protein, called by TCRdb with MiXCR from the multiplex PCR reads. The sample gives roughly 710,000 distinct CDR3 sequences, just over 35% of which show up once; around 30% is in the top ten. Specimen: blood. The source of these receptors is a woman aged 40 to 50 with Graves' hyperthyroidism.

V and J are TRBV7-2 and TRBJ2-2, with D possibly matching TRBD2 (6 bases). The CDR3 covers 16 residues. Trimming took off 2 bases at V and 5 bases at J, with 15 bases between the two ends. CDR1 and CDR2 (germline): SGHTA, FQGNSA. This CDR3 reads CASSLFTRAGTGELFF. The CDR3 nucleotides are TGTGCCAGCAGCTTATTCACGCGGGCGGGGACCGGGGAGCTGTTTTTT.

This clonotype was seen more than once but under ten times. The chain links TRBV6-6 to TRBJ1-3; D unresolved. Trimming cost V 2 bases and J 5 bases, with 4 bases left between them. CDR1 MNHNY and CDR2 SVGAGI come from the germline V gene (reference sequence). This CDR3 is built from 12 residues. This CDR3 is CASSYGRNTIYF. The CDR3 DNA is TGTGCCAGCAGTTACGGTCGAAACACCATATATTTT.

This clonotype was observed a handful of times. CDR3 bases: TGTGCCAGCAGCATTAGCGGGGGAGGTCCTCCGAACTCCTACGAGCAGTACTTC. This sequence encodes CASSISGGGPPNSYEQYF. The chain recombines TRBV13 with TRBJ2-7; 9 bases are a match to TRBD2. This CDR3 contains 18 residues. The V and J ends lost 5 bases and 0 bases, in that order; junction bases with no gene match: 14. Germline lookup yields CDR1 PRHDT and CDR2 FYEKMQ (reference sequence).

To note about this clonotype: At one boundary the junction diverges from the germline segment, which might be a read error. The chain employs TRBV12-3 or TRBV12-4 and TRBJ2-7, with D maybe TRBD2 (7 bases). CDR3 size: 12 residues. CDR3 bases: TGTGCCAGCCCTACCCCGGGGGGCGAGCTGTACTTC. The encoded protein is CASPTPGGELYF.

This clonotype has only a few counts. J is TRBJ2-2 and V is TRBV4-1; D is possibly TRBD1 (6 bases). This CDR3 comprises 16 residues. V was clipped by 0 bases and J by 8 bases, with 16 bases between them. Looked up from germline, CDR1 is MGHRA and CDR2 is YSYEKL. The CDR3 sequence is CASSQENRVYSGELFF. DNA for the CDR3: TGCGCCAGCAGCCAAGAAAACAGGGTTTATTCGGGGGAGCTGTTTTTT.

This clonotype was found many times. The chain couples TRBV12-3 or TRBV12-4 to TRBJ1-5, with D possibly matching TRBD1 (5 bases). The ends were cut back, 9 bases at V and 5 bases at J, with 14 bases in the middle. The CDR3 runs to 13 residues. CDR3 sequence (DNA): TGTGCCAGTAGACCAGGGTTTGATCAGCCCCAGCATTTT. As protein: CASRPGFDQPQHF.

This clonotype has just a few counts. The rearrangement uses TRBV19 and TRBJ1-2; TRBD1 matches 10 bases. V lost 9 bases, J lost 1 base, and 17 bases stayed unmatched. CDR1 LNHDA and CDR2 SQIVND come from the germline V gene (reference sequence). CDR3 length: 18 amino acids. The CDR3 loop reads CASKDRGGLIGNNYGYTF. CDR3 nucleotide sequence: TGTGCCAGCAAGGACAGGGGGGGACTAATCGGGAATAACTATGGCTACACCTTC.

The sample holds many counts of this clonotype. The V call is TRBV2, the J call TRBJ1-5, with 7 bases fitting TRBD1. Germline CDR1 reads SNHLY; CDR2 reads FYNNEI. This CDR3 region has 13 residues. J was trimmed by 12 bases and V by 1 base; bases with no gene match: 6. DNA for the CDR3: TGTGCCAGCAGTGAAGACAGGGGACTGCTCCAGCATTTT. This translates into CASSEDRGLLQHF.

The chain links TRBV27 to TRBJ1-5, with D tentatively TRBD1 (5 bases). Germline-derived CDR1 and CDR2 are MNHEY and SMNVEV (reference sequence). There are 14 residues in the CDR3. Between the trimmed V and J ends, which lost 8 bases and 1 base, there was a span of 12 bases. The CDR3 here is CASRGVSSNQPQHF. The CDR3 DNA is TGTGCCAGCCGAGGGGTTTCGAGCAATCAGCCCCAGCATTTT.

This clonotype has a count of ten or more. The chain carries TRBV6-6 and TRBJ1-1; D ambiguous. CDR1 and CDR2 (germline): MNHNY, SVGAGI (reference sequence). V lost 0 bases, J lost 3 bases, and 8 bases lay in between. The CDR3 sequence is 14 residues long. CDR3 DNA: TGTGCCAGCAGTTACTCCGGCAGGTACACTGAAGCTTTCTTT. This codes for CASSYSGRYTEAFF.

This clonotype showed up many times. The J gene is TRBJ1-5, the V gene TRBV2, with 8 nucleotides matching TRBD1. This CDR3 region has 16 residues. After removal of 1 base from V and 5 bases from J, the junction contained 7 bases not matched to a gene. In germline, CDR1 is SNHLY, CDR2 FYNNEI. DNA for the CDR3: TGTGCCAGCAGTGAAGAGTGGAAGGACAGGGATCAGCCCCAGCATTTT. Translated: CASSEEWKDRDQPQHF.

About this clonotype: This may be a read error: a much more frequent sequence differs by one nucleotide. The V call is TRBV20-1, the J call TRBJ2-7, with D maybe TRBD1 (5 bases). The CDR3 sequence is 15 residues long. Trimming left V 0 bases short and J 3 bases short, with 15 bases between. CDR1 is DFQATT, CDR2 SNEGSKA, per germline (reference sequence). CDR3 sequence: CSARDLGRVFYEQYF. Written as DNA, the CDR3 is TGCAGTGCTAGAGATCTCGGCAGGGTCTTCTACGAGCAGTACTTC.

This clonotype was recorded at least ten times. The rearrangement uses TRBV19 and TRBJ1-4, with D possibly TRBD1 on 5 matching bases. Trimming stripped 2 bases from V and 8 bases from J, with 9 bases between. The V gene's germline CDR1 is LNHDA and CDR2 SQIVND (reference sequence). CDR3 length: 13 residues. CDR3 sequence reads: CASSIQGKEKLFF. The CDR3 bases are TGTGCCAGTAGTATACAGGGAAAAGAAAAACTGTTTTTT.

This clonotype was recorded many times. The chain is built from TRBV20-1 and TRBJ2-7, with 10 bases fitting TRBD2. The CDR3 totals 14 residues. CDR1 and CDR2 (germline): DFQATT, SNEGSKA (reference sequence). After removal of 1 base from V and 4 bases from J, the junction contained 4 bases not matched to a gene. The CDR3 nucleotides are TGCAGTGCTAGAGGGGCTAGCGGGAGTTACGAGCAGTACTTC. Translating it yields CSARGASGSYEQYF.

In its sample, this clonotype was seen once. With a much larger clone just one base away, this may be a read error. The genes are TRBV7-2 and TRBJ1-2, with D unclear. The CDR3 is 12 residues long. Trimming left V 4 bases short and J 4 bases short, with 7 bases between. The germline CDR1 and CDR2 sequences are SGHTA and FQGNSA. CDR3 in amino acids: CTSSSGPYGYTF. In DNA form, the CDR3 reads TGTACCAGCAGCTCCGGCCCCTATGGCTACACCTTC. The variable domain in full, completed from reference TRBV7-2 and TRBJ1-2, reads GAGVSQSPSNKVTEKGKDVELRCDPISGHTALYWYRQSLGQGLEFLIYFQGNSAPDKSGLPSDRFSAERTGGSVSTLTIQRTQQEDSAVYLCTSSSGPYGYTFGSGTRLTVV.

The rearrangement joins TRBV6-5 to TRBJ1-1; D is perhaps TRBD1 (5 bases). Trimming stripped 2 bases from V and 5 bases from J, with 9 bases between. This CDR3 spans 13 amino acids. CDR1 is MNHEY, CDR2 SVGAGI, per germline. The CDR3 sequence is CASSYVGDTEAFF. CDR3 in DNA: TGTGCCAGCAGTTACGTAGGGGATACTGAAGCTTTCTTT.

This chain uses TRBV28 with TRBJ1-2, with D possibly matching TRBD1 (5 bases). The CDR3 sequence is 15 residues long. Trimming took 0 bases from V and 3 from J, leaving 11 bases between them. CDR1 is MDHEN and CDR2 is SYDVKM in the germline V gene. CDR3 loop: CASSLWGRGDYGYTF. DNA for the CDR3: TGTGCCAGCAGTTTATGGGGGAGGGGCGACTATGGCTACACCTTC.

This clonotype has ten or more counts. The J gene is TRBJ1-6, the V gene TRBV6-5; tentatively, D is TRBD1 (5 bases). Germline V gene data show CDR1 as MNHEY and CDR2 as SVGAGI. CDR3 length: 16 amino acids. V lost 2 bases and J 10 bases, leaving 18 bases between the germline ends. The CDR3, as DNA: TGTGCCAGCAGTTACCGTCCGGGGCAGGGACGATCACCCCTCCACTTT. Amino acids: CASSYRPGQGRSPLHF.

This clonotype came up many times. V is TRBV14 and J is TRBJ1-1; D call uncertain. V lost 5 bases and J lost 7, with 11 bases in between. Germline lookup yields CDR1 SGHDN and CDR2 FVKESK. The CDR3 is 12 residues long. CDR3 sequence (DNA): TGTGCCAGCAGCGCAGACCGGGTTGAAGCTTTCTTT. It specifies CASSADRVEAFF.

Concerning this clonotype: A much larger clone is a single base away; this may be a read error. This chain connects TRBV14 to TRBJ1-1; no firm D call. The CDR3 is 13 residues long. CDR1 is SGHDN, CDR2 FVKESK, per germline. The CDR3 loop reads CASSQVMNTDAFF. CDR3 in DNA: TGTGCCAGCAGCCAAGTCATGAACACTGACGCTTTCTTT.

This clonotype was recorded many times. The CDR3, as DNA: TGCGCCAGCAGCTTGGGCATGGCGGTGGACGAGCAGTACTTC. This translates into CASSLGMAVDEQYF. The chain joins TRBV5-1 to TRBJ2-7; unclear D gene. CDR1 is SGHRS, CDR2 YFSETQ, per germline. The CDR3 is 14 amino acids. Trimming left V 0 bases short and J 5 bases short, with 12 bases between. Full variable domain (rest looked up from reference TRBV5-1 and TRBJ2-7): KAGVTQTPRYLIKTRGQQVTLSCSPISGHRSVSWYQQTPGQGLQFLFEYFSETQRNKGNFPGRFSGRQFSNSRSEMNVSTLELGDSALYLCASSLGMAVDEQYFGPGTRLTVT.

The CDR3 coding sequence is TGTGCCACCAGTGATAGGACTACCCTATCCACAGATACGCAGTATTTT. Encoded protein: CATSDRTTLSTDTQYF. The chain combines TRBV24-1 with TRBJ2-3; tentative D call: TRBD2 (6 bases). V gave up 3 bases and J gave up 2 bases, with 14 bases separating them. This CDR3 is built from 16 residues. The germline V gene has CDR1 KGHDR and CDR2 SFDVKD.

This chain links TRBV7-8 with TRBJ1-1; tentative D call: TRBD1 (5 bases). The CDR3 is 16 residues long. CDR1 and CDR2 from the germline V gene are SGHVS and FQNEAQ. V was shortened by 6 bases and J by 0 bases, with 17 bases between the two germline ends. The CDR3 reads CASRTQGYGMNTEAFF. The CDR3 bases are TGTGCCAGCAGGACGCAGGGTTATGGTATGAACACTGAAGCTTTCTTT.

This clonotype turned up a few times. The J gene is TRBJ1-1, the V gene TRBV14; the D gene is possibly TRBD1 (5 bases). The V end lost 6 bases, the J end lost 4 bases, and 15 bases lay between the germline ends. The CDR3 is made up of 14 amino acids. Germline values: CDR1 SGHDN, CDR2 FVKESK. In DNA form, the CDR3 reads TGTGCCAGCAGTCTATTTACTGGGGGCACTGAAGCTTTCTTT. This encodes CASSLFTGGTEAFF.

This clonotype was seen only a few times. This is likely a read error, given that the CDR3 carries no conserved phenylalanine or tryptophan at its end. The chain uses TRBV5-5 and TRBJ1-1, with 7 bases lining up with TRBD1. The trim removed 4 bases at V and 5 bases at J, leaving 8 bases unmatched. This CDR3 spans 14 amino acids. CDR1 is SGHKS, CDR2 YYEKEE, per germline (reference sequence). The CDR3 is CASSPRDSGTEAFL. The DNA for the CDR3 is TGTGCCAGCAGCCCCAGGGACAGTGGGACTGAAGCTTTCCTT.

The rearrangement links TRBV2 to TRBJ1-5; D unresolved. This CDR3 is 17 amino acids long. Trimming stripped 0 bases from V and 2 bases from J, with 14 bases between. Per germline, CDR1 SNHLY and CDR2 FYNNEI. The CDR3 reads CASSEAGSRWGNQPQHF. The CDR3 bases are TGTGCCAGCAGTGAAGCTGGGTCAAGGTGGGGCAATCAGCCCCAGCATTTT.

For the CDR3, the DNA is TGTGCCAGCAGCCCTGGAACAGGCGGACCGACTGGGGCCAACGTCCTGACTTTC. Translation gives CASSPGTGGPTGANVLTF. The chain employs TRBV7-3 and TRBJ2-6, with a possible D match to TRBD1 (5 bases). With 5 bases removed from V and 2 bases from J, the gap between germline ends came to 19 bases. The length of the CDR3 is 18 residues. CDR1 is SGHTA, CDR2 FQGTGA, per germline.

This clonotype was seen ten or more times. This chain joins TRBV7-2 and TRBJ1-5, with D unclear. V lost 5 bases, J lost 6 bases, and 14 bases lay in between. Looked up from germline, CDR1 is SGHTA and CDR2 is FQGNSA. This CDR3 has 14 residues. The CDR3 DNA sequence: TGTGCCAGCAGCCTCGTCCAGGACTCTCAGCCCCAGCATTTT. It translates to CASSLVQDSQPQHF. Based on the CDR3 plus reference TRBV7-2 and TRBJ1-5, the full variable domain is GAGVSQSPSNKVTEKGKDVELRCDPISGHTALYWYRQSLGQGLEFLIYFQGNSAPDKSGLPSDRFSAERTGGSVSTLTIQRTQQEDSAVYLCASSLVQDSQPQHFGDGTRLSIL.

Notes on this clonotype: A much larger clone differs by one base, so this may be a read error. The chain is built from TRBV7-9 and TRBJ1-1, with 8 positions matching TRBD1. Germline values: CDR1 SEHNR, CDR2 FQNEAQ (reference sequence). The CDR3 sequence is 13 residues long. The CDR3 is CASRLRQGARAFF. The CDR3 DNA is TGTGCCAGCCGCTTAAGGCAGGGGGCGCGAGCTTTCTTT.

In its sample, this clonotype was seen once. CDR3 nucleotide sequence: TGTGCCAGCAGTTTATCTTGGGGCGCTGGCTACACCTTC. It codes for CASSLSWGAGYTF. The V call is TRBV2, the J call TRBJ1-2; D may be TRBD1 (5 bases). The germline CDR1 and CDR2 sequences are SNHLY and FYNNEI. This CDR3 contains 13 residues. V was clipped by 5 bases and J by 7 bases, with 14 bases between them.

The sample holds a few counts of this clonotype. The chain couples TRBV7-8 to TRBJ1-5; a weak D match, TRBD1 (6 bases). CDR3 length equals 18 residues. V lost 2 bases and J lost 7, with 24 bases in between. Per the germline V gene, CDR1 is SGHVS and CDR2 is FQNEAQ. This CDR3 is CASSLSGGGRGVSQPQHF. The CDR3 bases are TGTGCCAGCAGCTTATCCGGAGGCGGCAGGGGTGTCAGCCAGCCCCAGCATTTT.

The chain has TRBV12-3 or TRBV12-4 and TRBJ2-6; maybe TRBD1 (6 bases). V lost 6 bases and J 4 bases, leaving 10 bases between the germline ends. CDR3 length: 14 amino acids. The CDR3 protein is CASRGHTGANVLTF. The CDR3 DNA follows: TGTGCCAGCAGGGGACATACGGGGGCCAACGTCCTGACTTTC.